The TCR beta chain described here comes from a study of cytomegalovirus exposure and HLA in healthy donors. Germline assignment: CDR1 MNHEY and CDR2 SMNVEV (reference sequence). This CDR3 comprises 17 residues. Trimming pared 0 bases from V and 0 bases from J, leaving 14 bases between. Overall study findings and caveats: In a later analysis, the majority of CMV-associated beta chains seemingly showed HLA restriction. The authors later found HLA-associated TCR beta chains more clonally expanded than equally common others.

This PCR relied on a set of 60 Vbeta primers and 13 Jbeta primers. Profiled with immunoSEQ multiplex PCR; TCRdb holds only in-frame clones, not every one. The data contain about 98,000 clones, over 75% of them singletons. Concerning this clone: Its antigen remains unidentified.

V usage is TRBV27 and J usage is TRBJ1-1; no firm D call. This receptor was taken from a female donor in good health and CMV-seropositive. Sequencing was performed on PBMCs. In DNA, the CDR3 is TGTGCCAGCAGTTTATCCCTTGGGCCATACATGAACACTGAAGCTTTCTTT. This encodes CASSLSLGPYMNTEAFF.